One and the same sample provided the 2 T cell receptor beta chains below, sequenced in a study of vaccination and CD4 T cells after COVID-19. No antigens are known for them. Researchers used the Oncomine TCR Beta short-read assay to sequence DNA from cultured CD4+ T cells. TCRdb passed the PCR reads through MiXCR, listing each CDR3 protein once. The sample consists of over 7,000 distinct CDR3 sequences, 58% of them appearing once. Regarding treatment: roughly 10-day PBMC culture with coronavirus spike peptide pools or control peptides (ViraFEST assay). Specimen: CD4+ T cells from blood, cultured in vitro. These TCRs come from a human donor who had recovered from COVID-19.

This clonotype was detected a few times. This sequence joins TRBV7-2 and TRBJ2-7, with TRBD2 matching 10 bases. With V trimmed by 1 base and J by 0 bases, 6 bases remained unmatched. Germline lookup yields CDR1 SGHTA and CDR2 FQGNSA. This CDR3 comprises 17 residues. The CDR3 spells CASSLVSSGSASYEQYF. CDR3 bases: TGTGCCAGCAGCTTAGTATCTAGCGGGAGCGCCTCCTACGAGCAGTACTTC. Combining the CDR3 with reference TRBV7-2 and TRBJ2-7 gives the whole variable domain GAGVSQSPSNKVTEKGKDVELRCDPISGHTALYWYRQSLGQGLEFLIYFQGNSAPDKSGLPSDRFSAERTGGSVSTLTIQRTQQEDSAVYLCASSLVSSGSASYEQYFGPGTRLTVT.

The chain joins TRBV2 to TRBJ1-2; D uncertain. The length of the CDR3 is 13 residues. Germline CDR1 and CDR2: SNHLY and FYNNEI. Trimming took 5 bases from V and 2 from J, leaving 9 bases between them. CDR3 nucleotide sequence: TGTGCCAGCAGTCCTGACAAGAACTATGGCTACACCTTC. Its protein is CASSPDKNYGYTF.